This entry describes one T cell receptor beta chain. Its antigen is still unknown. Per-base qualities were not stored, and no clone one base away is much larger. TCRbeta CDR3 regions were amplified from genomic DNA using the immunoSEQ Assay, a bias-controlled multiplex PCR. On the authors' methods: Within the assay, amplification of reference gene primers was used to estimate how many nucleated cells each sample contained. Sequence reads were collapsed and filtered to measure the absolute abundance of every unique TCRbeta CDR3 rearrangement. For each sample, productive Simpson clonality was calculated as the square root of Simpson's diversity index across productive rearrangements. TCRdb carries this immuneACCESS record with in-frame sequences only. Its versions omit some clonotypes, under half of them owing to an unresolved V gene in the studies checked, with the rest unexplained. V, J and clone size are those of that table, while D and trimming were read from the DNA. The sample table contains fewer than 400,000 clones; only one count was recorded for roughly 90% of them. Jointly, the top ten make up 1.7% of the sample.

This sample was included in a study of blood T cell repertoires in COVID-19 (dated by TCRdb to about 2020). About the study as a whole: Samples covering the acute and convalescent phases of COVID-19 were provided by collaborators in the United States, Italy and Spain. The prospective study material was composed of cDNA or gDNA derived from T cells, B-cell-depleted T cells, or PBMCs. The dataset comprised deeply sampled blood TCRbeta repertoires from subjects exposed to, actively infected with, or recovered from COVID-19. The repertoires were released in a freely available public database intended as a resource for research on the immune response to SARS-CoV-2. Samples were obtained from the ongoing ImmuneRACE study (first 160 participants) and from 1,254 subjects provided by 6 global collaborators. The sample metadata nearly always contained a de-identified subject ID, COVID-19 status, age in years and sex. HLA class I and class II types, where available, came from metadata supplied by the sample provider rather than from assay-based typing. The study at large found these results: Clinical and demographic metadata were provided uncurated, with the amount varying by source and participant.

Participants in the prospective study were enrolled through a virtual design, were aged about 18 to 100 years, and lived in approximately 25 United States geographic areas. In the prospective study, participants were assigned to cohorts based on the clinical history participants reported in a screening survey and a study questionnaire. Recovered participants in ImmuneRACE Cohort 3 were defined by two consecutive negative NP/OP PCR tests, clearance by a healthcare professional, or resolution of symptoms. In the prospective study, mobile phlebotomists collected whole blood, serum and a nasopharyngeal or oropharyngeal swab from each participant. Over a 2-month period, participants in the prospective study had the option of providing additional blood draws and questionnaires. Blood samples from the prospective study were shipped frozen or at room temperature prior to DNA extraction. The CDR1 and CDR2 encoded by the germline V gene are SGHRS and YFSETQ. V is pared back by 4 bases and J by 1 base, with 15 bases lying between the germline termini. The CDR3 starts with the cysteine, ends with the phenylalanine, and has 16 residues. Just the 48-base CDR3 DNA is kept, in frame starting at base 1.

The chain was built from TRBV5-1 and TRBJ2-1; TRBD2 is a possible D gene, resting on 6 matching bases. The sequencing sample was made of PBMCs or T cells enriched from blood (not recorded which). This TCR came from a woman in her 30s who had recovered from COVID-19. The DNA is as follows: TGCGCCAGCAGCATGGTAGTTGGAGGGTCCTACAATGAGCAGTTCTTC. Translated, it reads CASSMVVGGSYNEQFF. With the portions outside the CDR3 filled from the reference TRBV5-1 and TRBJ2-1 genes, the complete variable region becomes KAGVTQTPRYLIKTRGQQVTLSCSPISGHRSVSWYQQTPGQGLQFLFEYFSETQRNKGNFPGRFSGRQFSNSRSEMNVSTLELGDSALYLCASSMVVGGSYNEQFFGPGTRLTVL.